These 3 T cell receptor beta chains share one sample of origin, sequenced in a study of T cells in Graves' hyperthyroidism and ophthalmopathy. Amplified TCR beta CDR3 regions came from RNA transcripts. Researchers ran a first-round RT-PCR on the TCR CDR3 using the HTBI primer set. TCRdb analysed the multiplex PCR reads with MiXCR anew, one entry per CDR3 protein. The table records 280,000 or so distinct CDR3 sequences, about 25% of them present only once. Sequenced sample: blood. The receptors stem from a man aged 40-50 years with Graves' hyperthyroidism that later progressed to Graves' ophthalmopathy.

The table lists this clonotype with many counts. The CDR3 coding sequence is TGTGCCAGCAGCTTAGCGGCTAGTCCCGGGGAGCTGTTTTTT. Translating it yields CASSLAASPGELFF. V usage is TRBV7-2 and J usage is TRBJ2-2; D gene ambiguous. The V gene's germline CDR1 is SGHTA and CDR2 FQGNSA. This CDR3 spans 14 amino acids. V shed 0 bases and J shed 6 bases, with 8 bases lying between them.

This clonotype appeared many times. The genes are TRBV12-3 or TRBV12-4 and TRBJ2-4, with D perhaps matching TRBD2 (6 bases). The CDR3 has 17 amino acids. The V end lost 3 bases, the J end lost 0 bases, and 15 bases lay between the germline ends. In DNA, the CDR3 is TGTGCCAGCAGTTTCTTGGAGGGAAGACTAGCCAAAAACATTCAGTACTTC. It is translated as CASSFLEGRLAKNIQYF.

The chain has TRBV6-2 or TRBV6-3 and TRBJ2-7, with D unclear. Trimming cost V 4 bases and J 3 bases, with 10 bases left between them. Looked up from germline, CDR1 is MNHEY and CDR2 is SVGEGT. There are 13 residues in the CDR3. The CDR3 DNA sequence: TGTGCCAGCAGTTGGATCCAGTTCTACGAGCAGTACTTC. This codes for CASSWIQFYEQYF.